Listed below are T cell receptor beta chains from one sample, sequenced in a study of blood T cell repertoires in COVID-19. The assay was immunoSEQ multiplex PCR, and TCRdb's table has in-frame clones only and misses some. The table shows more than 95,000 clones, with about four fifths occurring only once. Sequenced input: peripheral blood. The receptors originated from a woman older than 75 with active or convalescent COVID-19. Each CDR3 is given with its conserved first and last residue. Fields, in order: clone size, J gene, V gene, D gene, CDR3 protein, CDR3 DNA. D genes are given only for firm matches. Clone size is not always given. Where it is, it says once, few, many or a class for expanded clones.

clone size: .; J gene: TRBJ1-4; V gene: TRBV6-6; D gene: .; CDR3 protein: CASSYIQGSEKLFF; CDR3 DNA: TGTGCCAGCAGTTATATCCAGGGGAGTGAAAAACTGTTTTTT
clone size: once; J gene: TRBJ2-5; V gene: TRBV24-1; D gene: TRBD1; CDR3 protein: CATSDRDRGRETQYF; CDR3 DNA: TGTGCCACCAGTGACCGAGACAGGGGGCGAGAGACCCAGTACTTC
clone size: once; J gene: TRBJ1-1; V gene: TRBV5-4; D gene: TRBD1; CDR3 protein: CASSRYRGNTEAFF; CDR3 DNA: TGTGCCAGCAGCCGTTACAGGGGGAACACTGAAGCTTTCTTT
clone size: .; J gene: TRBJ1-4; V gene: TRBV5-1; D gene: .; CDR3 protein: CASSLSSRQDEKLFF; CDR3 DNA: TGCGCCAGCAGCTTATCCTCTCGGCAGGATGAAAAACTGTTTTTT
clone size: .; J gene: TRBJ2-1; V gene: TRBV29-1; D gene: TRBD2; CDR3 protein: CSVEGLAGGPNWNEQFF; CDR3 DNA: TGCAGCGTTGAAGGGCTAGCGGGAGGGCCGAATTGGAATGAGCAGTTCTTC
clone size: .; J gene: TRBJ2-5; V gene: TRBV30; D gene: .; CDR3 protein: CASSGQKETQYF; CDR3 DNA: TGTGCTAGTTCCGGACAGAAAGAGACCCAGTACTTC
clone size: .; J gene: TRBJ1-4; V gene: TRBV27; D gene: TRBD1; CDR3 protein: CASRRGQGVNREKLFF; CDR3 DNA: TGTGCCAGCAGAAGGGGACAGGGAGTCAATAGGGAAAAACTGTTTTTT
clone size: .; J gene: TRBJ1-4; V gene: TRBV6-2/TRBV6-3; D gene: TRBD1; CDR3 protein: CASSPGTANEKLFF; CDR3 DNA: TGTGCCAGCAGTCCCGGGACAGCCAATGAAAAACTGTTTTTT
clone size: .; J gene: TRBJ1-1; V gene: TRBV7-9; D gene: .; CDR3 protein: CASSSAGTTNTEAFF; CDR3 DNA: TGTGCCAGCAGCTCCGCCGGGACAACGAACACTGAAGCTTTCTTT
clone size: many; J gene: TRBJ1-4; V gene: TRBV18; D gene: .; CDR3 protein: CASSPEEMNGEKLFF; CDR3 DNA: TGTGCCAGCTCACCAGAGGAGATGAATGGTGAAAAACTGTTTTTT
clone size: .; J gene: TRBJ2-3; V gene: TRBV7-9; D gene: TRBD1; CDR3 protein: CASNPTGGGDTQYF; CDR3 DNA: TGTGCCAGCAATCCGACAGGGGGAGGGGATACGCAGTATTTT
clone size: .; J gene: TRBJ2-3; V gene: TRBV19; D gene: .; CDR3 protein: CASSNRVAGGTDTQYF; CDR3 DNA: TGTGCCAGTAGTAACCGGGTGGCAGGGGGGACAGATACGCAGTATTTT
clone size: .; J gene: TRBJ2-3; V gene: TRBV29-1; D gene: TRBD2; CDR3 protein: CSVCLGTSGRRDTQYF; CDR3 DNA: TGCAGCGTCTGCTTAGGGACTAGCGGGAGACGAGATACGCAGTATTTT
clone size: .; J gene: TRBJ1-2; V gene: TRBV27; D gene: TRBD1; CDR3 protein: CASSPWDRAYGYTF; CDR3 DNA: TGTGCCAGCAGTCCTTGGGACAGGGCTTATGGCTACACCTTC
clone size: .; J gene: TRBJ2-7; V gene: TRBV28; D gene: TRBD2; CDR3 protein: CASSPLKAGGPYEQYF; CDR3 DNA: TGTGCCAGCAGTCCCCTCAAAGCGGGAGGGCCGTACGAGCAGTACTTC
clone size: .; J gene: TRBJ2-5; V gene: TRBV6-6; D gene: .; CDR3 protein: CASSYRRDGQETQYF; CDR3 DNA: TGTGCCAGCAGTTATCGGCGGGATGGGCAAGAGACCCAGTACTTC
clone size: .; J gene: TRBJ1-5; V gene: TRBV7-2; D gene: .; CDR3 protein: CASSLRGESNQPQHF; CDR3 DNA: TGTGCCAGCAGCTTAAGGGGCGAGAGCAATCAGCCCCAGCATTTT
clone size: once; J gene: TRBJ1-1; V gene: TRBV6-1; D gene: .; CDR3 protein: CASSEGHHMNTEAFF; CDR3 DNA: TGTGCCAGCAGTGAAGGGCACCATATGAACACTGAAGCTTTCTTT
clone size: .; J gene: TRBJ2-4; V gene: TRBV4-2; D gene: .; CDR3 protein: CASSPDSQNIQYF; CDR3 DNA: TGTGCCAGCAGCCCTGACTCCCAAAACATTCAGTACTTC
clone size: few; J gene: TRBJ2-2; V gene: TRBV7-7; D gene: TRBD2; CDR3 protein: CASSITSAGTGELFF; CDR3 DNA: TGTGCTAGCAGCATAACTAGCGCGGGCACCGGGGAGCTGTTTTTT
clone size: .; J gene: TRBJ2-5; V gene: TRBV28; D gene: .; CDR3 protein: CASSLSPTQETQYF; CDR3 DNA: TGTGCCAGCAGTCTCTCGCCCACACAAGAGACCCAGTACTTC
clone size: once; J gene: TRBJ2-7; V gene: TRBV30; D gene: .; CDR3 protein: CAWSLLLVGGEQYF; CDR3 DNA: TGTGCCTGGAGTCTACTTCTCGTAGGGGGCGAGCAGTACTTC
clone size: .; J gene: TRBJ1-1; V gene: TRBV18; D gene: .; CDR3 protein: CASSPSTVNTEAFF; CDR3 DNA: TGTGCCAGCTCACCAAGTACGGTAAACACTGAAGCTTTCTTT
clone size: .; J gene: TRBJ2-7; V gene: TRBV7-9; D gene: .; CDR3 protein: CASIKDKTYEQYF; CDR3 DNA: TGTGCCAGCATCAAGGACAAGACCTACGAGCAGTACTTC